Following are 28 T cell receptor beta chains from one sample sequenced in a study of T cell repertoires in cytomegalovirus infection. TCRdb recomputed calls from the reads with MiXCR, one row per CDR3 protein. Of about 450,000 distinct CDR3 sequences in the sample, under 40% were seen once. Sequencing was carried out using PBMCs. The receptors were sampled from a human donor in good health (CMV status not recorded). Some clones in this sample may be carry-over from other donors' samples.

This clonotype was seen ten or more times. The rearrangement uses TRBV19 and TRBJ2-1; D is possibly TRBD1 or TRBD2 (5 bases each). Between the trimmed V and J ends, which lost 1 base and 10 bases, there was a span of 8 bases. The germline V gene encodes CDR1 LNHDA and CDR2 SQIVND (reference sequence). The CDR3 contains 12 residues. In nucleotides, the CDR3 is TGTGCCAGTAGTATAGGAGGGACGGAGCAGTTCTTC. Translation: CASSIGGTEQFF.

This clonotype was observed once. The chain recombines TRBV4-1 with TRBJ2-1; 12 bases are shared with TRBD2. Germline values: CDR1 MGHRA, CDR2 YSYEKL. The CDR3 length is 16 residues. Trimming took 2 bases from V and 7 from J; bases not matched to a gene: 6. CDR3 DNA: TGCGCCAGCAGCCAACTAGCGGGGGGGGAAGTGAATGAGCAGTTCTTC. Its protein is CASSQLAGGEVNEQFF.

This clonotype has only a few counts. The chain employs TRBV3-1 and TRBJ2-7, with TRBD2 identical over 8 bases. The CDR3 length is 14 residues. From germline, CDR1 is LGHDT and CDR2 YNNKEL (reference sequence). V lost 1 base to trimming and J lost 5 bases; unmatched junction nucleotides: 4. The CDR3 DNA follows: TGTGCCAGCAGCCAAGTCGGGGGGGCCGACGAGCAGTACTTC. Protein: CASSQVGGADEQYF.

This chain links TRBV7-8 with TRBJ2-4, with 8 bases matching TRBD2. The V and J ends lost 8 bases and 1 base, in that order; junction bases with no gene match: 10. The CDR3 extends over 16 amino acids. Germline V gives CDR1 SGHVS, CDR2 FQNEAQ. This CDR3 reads CASGHTGGRAKNIQYF. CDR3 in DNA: TGTGCCAGCGGACACACGGGGGGGAGGGCCAAAAACATTCAGTACTTC.

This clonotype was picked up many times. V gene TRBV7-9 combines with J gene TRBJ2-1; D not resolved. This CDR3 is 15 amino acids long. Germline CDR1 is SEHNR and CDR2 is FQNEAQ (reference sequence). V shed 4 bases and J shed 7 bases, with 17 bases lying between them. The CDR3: CASSSLGPGRNEQFF. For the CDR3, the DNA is TGTGCCAGCAGCTCCCTGGGCCCCGGCCGGAATGAGCAGTTCTTC.

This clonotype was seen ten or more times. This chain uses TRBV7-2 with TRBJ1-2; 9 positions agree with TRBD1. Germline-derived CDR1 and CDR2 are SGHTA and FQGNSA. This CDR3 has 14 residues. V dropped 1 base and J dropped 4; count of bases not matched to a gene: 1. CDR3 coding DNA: TGTGCCAGCAGCTTAGACAGGGGGCCCTATGGCTACACCTTC. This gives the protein CASSLDRGPYGYTF.

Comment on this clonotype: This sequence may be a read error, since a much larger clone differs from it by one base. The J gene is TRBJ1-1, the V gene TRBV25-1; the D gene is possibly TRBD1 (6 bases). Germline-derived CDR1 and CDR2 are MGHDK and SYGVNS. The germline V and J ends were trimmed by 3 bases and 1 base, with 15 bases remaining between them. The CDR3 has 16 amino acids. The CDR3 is CASSDSSRGTNTEAFF. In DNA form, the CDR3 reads TGTGCCAGCAGTGACTCTTCCAGGGGCACGAACACTGAAGCTTTCTTT.

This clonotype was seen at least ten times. CDR3 sequence reads: CASSIGNGVNEQFF. DNA of the CDR3: TGTGCCAGCAGCATAGGGAACGGGGTCAATGAGCAGTTCTTC. The chain couples TRBV5-6 to TRBJ2-1, with D possibly being TRBD2 (5 bases). Germline assignment: CDR1 SGHDT and CDR2 YYEEEE. The CDR3 contains 14 residues. Trimming cost V 4 bases and J 6 bases, with 14 bases left between them.

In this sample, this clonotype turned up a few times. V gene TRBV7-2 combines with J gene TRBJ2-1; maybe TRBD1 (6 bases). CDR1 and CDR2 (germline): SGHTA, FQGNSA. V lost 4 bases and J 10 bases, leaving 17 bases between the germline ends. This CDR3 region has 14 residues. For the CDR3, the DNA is TGTGCCAGCAGCTCCGAACAGGGATCCCGAGAGCAGTTCTTC. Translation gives CASSSEQGSREQFF.

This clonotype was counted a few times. The CDR3 DNA follows: TGTGCCAGCAGCTTAGGGGGACCGGGACAGTCAAATCAGCCCCAGCATTTT. It specifies CASSLGGPGQSNQPQHF. The gene calls are TRBV7-8 and TRBJ1-5; 7 bases agree with TRBD1. CDR3 size: 17 residues. Trimming cost V 1 base and J 4 bases; bases outside gene matches: 10. Germline CDR1 reads SGHVS; CDR2 reads FQNEAQ.

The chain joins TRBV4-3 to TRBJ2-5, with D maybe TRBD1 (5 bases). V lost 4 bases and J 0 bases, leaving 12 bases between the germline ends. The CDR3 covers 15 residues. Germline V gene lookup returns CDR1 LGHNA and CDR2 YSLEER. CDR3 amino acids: CASSPRDSDQETQYF. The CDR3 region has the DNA TGCGCCAGCAGCCCTCGCGACAGCGACCAAGAGACCCAGTACTTC.

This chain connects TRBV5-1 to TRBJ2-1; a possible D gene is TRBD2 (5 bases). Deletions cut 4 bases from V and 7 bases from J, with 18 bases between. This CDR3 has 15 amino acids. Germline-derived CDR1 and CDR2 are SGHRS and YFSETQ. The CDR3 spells CASSLDYHNRNEQFF. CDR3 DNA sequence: TGCGCCAGCAGCCTAGACTACCATAACCGTAATGAGCAGTTCTTC.

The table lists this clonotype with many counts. The CDR3 sequence is CASELKGGRGPQHF. As DNA, the CDR3 is TGTGCCAGCGAACTGAAAGGGGGCAGGGGGCCCCAGCATTTT. This rearrangement joins TRBV7-2 to TRBJ1-5; 7 positions agree with TRBD1. CDR1 is SGHTA and CDR2 is FQGNSA in the germline V gene. This CDR3 has 14 amino acids. The ends lost 8 bases at V and 9 bases at J; junction bases unmatched: 13.

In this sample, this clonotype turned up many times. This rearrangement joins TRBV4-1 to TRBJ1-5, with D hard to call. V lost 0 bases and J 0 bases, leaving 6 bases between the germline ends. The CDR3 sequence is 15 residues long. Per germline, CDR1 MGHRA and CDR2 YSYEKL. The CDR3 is CASSQDAGSNQPQHF. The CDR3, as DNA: TGCGCCAGCAGCCAAGATGCGGGTAGCAATCAGCCCCAGCATTTT.

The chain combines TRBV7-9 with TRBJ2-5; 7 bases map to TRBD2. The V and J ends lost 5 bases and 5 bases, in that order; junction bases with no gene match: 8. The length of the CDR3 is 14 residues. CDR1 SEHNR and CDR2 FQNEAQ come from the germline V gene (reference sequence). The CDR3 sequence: CASSAVLARETQYF. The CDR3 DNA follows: TGTGCCAGCAGCGCAGTACTAGCGAGGGAGACCCAGTACTTC.

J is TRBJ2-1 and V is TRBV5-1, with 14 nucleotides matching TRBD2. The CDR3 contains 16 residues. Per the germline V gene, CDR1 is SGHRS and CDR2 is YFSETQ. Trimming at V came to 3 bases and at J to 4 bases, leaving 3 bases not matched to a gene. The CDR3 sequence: CASSWGLAGDYNEQFF. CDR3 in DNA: TGCGCCAGCAGCTGGGGACTAGCGGGGGATTACAATGAGCAGTTCTTC.

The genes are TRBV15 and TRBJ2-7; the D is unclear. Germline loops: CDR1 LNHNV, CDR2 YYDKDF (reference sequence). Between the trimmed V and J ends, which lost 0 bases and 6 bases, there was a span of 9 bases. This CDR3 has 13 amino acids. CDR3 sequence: CATSRDRIVEQYF. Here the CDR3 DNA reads TGTGCCACCAGCAGAGATAGGATCGTCGAGCAGTACTTC. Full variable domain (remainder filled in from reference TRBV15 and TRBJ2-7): DAMVIQNPRYQVTQFGKPVTLSCSQTLNHNVMYWYQQKSSQAPKLLFHYYDKDFNNEADTPDNFQSRRPNTSFCFLDIRSPGLGDTAMYLCATSRDRIVEQYFGPGTRLTVT.

The CDR3 region is CASSPGSKSDQPQHF. The CDR3 DNA is TGTGCCAGCAGTCCCGGGTCCAAAAGCGACCAGCCCCAGCATTTT. The genes are TRBV6-8 and TRBJ1-5; D not certain. The V gene's germline CDR1 is MNHGY and CDR2 SAAAGT. This CDR3 is built from 15 residues. V was cut by 5 bases and J by 7 bases, with 18 bases left in between.

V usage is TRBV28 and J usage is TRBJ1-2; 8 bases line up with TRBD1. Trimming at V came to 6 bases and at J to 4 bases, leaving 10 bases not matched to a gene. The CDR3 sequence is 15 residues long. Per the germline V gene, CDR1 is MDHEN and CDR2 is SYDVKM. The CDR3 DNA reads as TGTGCCAGCAGACCCCGGACAGGGAACTTCTATGGCTACACCTTC. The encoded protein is CASRPRTGNFYGYTF.

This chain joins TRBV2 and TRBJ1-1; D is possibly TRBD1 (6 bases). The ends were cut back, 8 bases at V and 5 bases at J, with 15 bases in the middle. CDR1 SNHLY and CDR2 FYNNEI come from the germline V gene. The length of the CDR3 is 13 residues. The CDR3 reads CASWGPGWTEAFF. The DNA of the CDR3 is TGTGCCAGCTGGGGGCCAGGGTGGACTGAAGCTTTCTTT.

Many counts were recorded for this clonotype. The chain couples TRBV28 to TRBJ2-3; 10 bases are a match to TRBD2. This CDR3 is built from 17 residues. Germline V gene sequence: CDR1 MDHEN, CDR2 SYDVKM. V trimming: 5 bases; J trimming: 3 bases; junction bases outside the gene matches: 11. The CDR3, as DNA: TGTGCCAGCAGTCCCACATCAAGAGCGGGGGGGACAGATACGCAGTATTTT. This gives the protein CASSPTSRAGGTDTQYF.

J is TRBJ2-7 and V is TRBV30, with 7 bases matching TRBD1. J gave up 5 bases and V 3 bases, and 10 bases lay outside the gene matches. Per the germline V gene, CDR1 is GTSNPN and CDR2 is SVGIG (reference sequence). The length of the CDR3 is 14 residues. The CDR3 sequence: CAWSLTGNRNEQYF. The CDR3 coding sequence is TGTGCCTGGAGCCTGACAGGGAATCGGAACGAGCAGTACTTC.

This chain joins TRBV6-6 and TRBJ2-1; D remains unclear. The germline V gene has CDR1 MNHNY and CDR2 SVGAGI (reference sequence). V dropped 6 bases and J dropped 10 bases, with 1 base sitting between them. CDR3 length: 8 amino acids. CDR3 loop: CASSEQFF. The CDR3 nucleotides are TGTGCCAGCAGCGAGCAGTTCTTC.

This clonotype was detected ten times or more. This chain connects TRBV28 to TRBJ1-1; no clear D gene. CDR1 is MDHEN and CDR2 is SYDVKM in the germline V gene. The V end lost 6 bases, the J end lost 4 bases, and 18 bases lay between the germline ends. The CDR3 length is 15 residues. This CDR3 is CASSLRTSMGTEAFF. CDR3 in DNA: TGTGCCAGCAGCTTAAGAACAAGCATGGGCACTGAAGCTTTCTTT.

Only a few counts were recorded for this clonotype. The CDR3: CASSMLGHYEQYF. The CDR3 DNA reads TGTGCCAGTAGTATGCTGGGGCACTACGAGCAGTACTTC. V is TRBV19 and J is TRBJ2-7; TRBD1 might be the D (5 bases). V lost 3 bases, J lost 3 bases, and 9 bases lay in between. The length of the CDR3 is 13 residues. The germline V gene has CDR1 LNHDA and CDR2 SQIVND (reference sequence).

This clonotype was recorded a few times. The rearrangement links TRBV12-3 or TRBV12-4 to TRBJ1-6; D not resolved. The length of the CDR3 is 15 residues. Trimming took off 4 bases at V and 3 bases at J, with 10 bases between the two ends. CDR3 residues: CASSSDRNYNSPLHF. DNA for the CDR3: TGTGCCAGCAGTTCAGATCGCAACTATAATTCACCCCTCCACTTT.

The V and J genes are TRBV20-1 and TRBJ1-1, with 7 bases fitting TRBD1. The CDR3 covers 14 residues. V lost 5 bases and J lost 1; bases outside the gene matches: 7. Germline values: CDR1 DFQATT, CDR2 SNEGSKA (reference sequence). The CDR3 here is CSAHSGGWNTEAFF. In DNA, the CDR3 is TGCAGTGCTCACTCAGGGGGATGGAACACTGAAGCTTTCTTT.

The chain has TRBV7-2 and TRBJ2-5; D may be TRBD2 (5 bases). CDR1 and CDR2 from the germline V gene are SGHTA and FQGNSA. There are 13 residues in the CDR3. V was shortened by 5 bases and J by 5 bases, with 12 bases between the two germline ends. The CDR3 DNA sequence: TGTGCCAGCAGCGGAACTAGTTGGGAGACCCAGTACTTC. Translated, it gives CASSGTSWETQYF. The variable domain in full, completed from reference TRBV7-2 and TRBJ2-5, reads GAGVSQSPSNKVTEKGKDVELRCDPISGHTALYWYRQSLGQGLEFLIYFQGNSAPDKSGLPSDRFSAERTGGSVSTLTIQRTQQEDSAVYLCASSGTSWETQYFGPGTRLLVL.